This paragraph reports one T cell receptor beta chain. Its target is unknown. Clones were sequenced by immunoSEQ multiplex PCR, and TCRdb holds only the in-frame ones, with some missing. Seen here are about 120,000 clones, roughly 90% observed once, and the top ten hold over 4%. The data derive from a study of T cell responses to AZD1222 COVID-19 vaccine. CDR3 length: 12 residues. V was trimmed by 4 bases and J by 1 base, leaving 5 bases between them. Germline-derived CDR1 and CDR2 are SEHNR and FQNEAQ (reference sequence). Study-wide findings and caveats: Breadth and depth of Spike-specific TCRs rose after two AZD1222 doses. Researchers report vaccine-associated CD4 TCRs spanning spike, with dominance at 160-218 and 743-854.

The TCR originated in an adult who received the MenACWY meningococcal vaccine as a control. Sequenced material: peripheral blood, taken 28 days after the second dose of the MenACWY control vaccine. V gene TRBV7-9 combines with J gene TRBJ2-7; D not resolved. The CDR3 bases are TGTGCCAGCAGCTACGATTCCTACGAGCAGTACTTC. It translates to CASSYDSYEQYF.